This TCR beta chain was recorded in a study of T cell changes during pregnancy in multiple sclerosis. Data came from immunoSEQ multiplex PCR; TCRdb stores just in-frame clones and leaves some out. The sample lists tens of thousands of clones, 90% occurring once. This clone was seen just once. The CDR3 has 15 residues. From germline, CDR1 is SGHTA and CDR2 FQGTGA. Losses at the gene ends were 5 bases for V and 4 bases for J; bases not matched to a gene: 7. The receptor was derived from a female donor in good health, enrolled as a control in a pregnancy study. The sequences come from peripheral blood, collected after pregnancy. This sequence joins TRBV7-3 and TRBJ1-1, with 10 bases that match TRBD1. CDR3 sequence: CASSPGTGVSTEAFF. The CDR3, as DNA: TGTGCCAGCAGCCCGGGGACAGGGGTGAGCACTGAAGCTTTCTTT.